In this sample, the clone carrying this TCR beta chain turned up once. The antigen is unknown. The data originate from a study of cytomegalovirus exposure and HLA in healthy donors. PCR amplification relied on 60 Vbeta primers (plus 13 Jbeta primers). Data came from immunoSEQ multiplex PCR; TCRdb stores just in-frame clones and leaves some out. The sample carries approximately 95,000 clones, around 75% recorded once. Germline values: CDR1 MNHEY, CDR2 SVGAGI. This CDR3 has 15 residues. With 5 bases removed from V and 4 bases from J, the gap between germline ends came to 17 bases. General study findings and limits: In a later analysis, at a false discovery rate of 0.05, approximately 18,000 TCR beta sequences were associated with HLA alleles. A few V segments could not be told apart, such as TRBV6-2 and TRBV6-3, and were left out. An analysis was carried out at a later point. It showed that HLA-associated TCR beta chains were more clonally expanded than equally common non-associated chains. A few CMV-associated chains were confirmed in vitro to be specific for CMV antigens.

The chain carries TRBV6-5 and TRBJ2-5, with a weak D call TRBD1 (6 bases). The TCR comes from a young man in good health and CMV-seropositive. Material for sequencing was PBMCs. The CDR3 is CASSPQTGFGETQYF. CDR3 nucleotide sequence: TGTGCCAGCAGTCCTCAAACAGGGTTTGGAGAGACCCAGTACTTC.